These 10 T cell receptor beta chains were sequenced from one sample in a study of Tregs in tolerant kidney transplant recipients. The protocol was immunoSEQ multiplex PCR, while the TCRdb copy is restricted to in-frame clones and leaves out a portion. Recorded for this sample: about 30,000 clones. Specimen: CD8+ T cells from blood, collected before the transplant. The receptor source for this set is a human donor who received a combined kidney and bone marrow transplant.

Concerning this clone itself: The DNA ends 3 residues before the CDR3 does, and the rest of the CDR3 is filled in from the germline J gene. V gene TRBV2 combines with J gene TRBJ2-1; D is ambiguous. V was cut by 5 bases and J by 0 bases, with 8 bases left in between. Germline CDR1 and CDR2: SNHLY and FYNNEI. The CDR3 sequence is 14 residues long. CDR3 DNA, as far as it was read: TGTGCCAGCAGTCAGGAAAACTCCTACAATGAG. It specifies CASSQENSYNE. The CDR3 as a whole reads CASSQENSYNEQFF.

On this clone: The sequence runs out 3 residues before the end of the CDR3; the remainder is reconstructed from the germline J gene. The V gene is TRBV2, the J gene TRBJ2-3, with TRBD2 matching 7 bases. V shed 4 bases and J 0 bases; nucleotides not matched to a gene: 4. This CDR3 contains 15 residues. Germline V gives CDR1 SNHLY, CDR2 FYNNEI. CDR3 DNA (partial): TGTGCCAGCAGTGTCGGGACTACTAGCACAGATACG. It specifies CASSVGTTSTDT. The complete CDR3 reads CASSVGTTSTDTQYF.

On this clone: The read ends 3 residues shy of where the CDR3 ends; the end is completed using the germline J gene. The chain combines TRBV18 with TRBJ2-3, with D perhaps matching TRBD2 (7 bases). This CDR3 spans 15 amino acids. The V gene's germline CDR1 is KGHSH and CDR2 LQKENI. The germline V and J ends were trimmed by 2 bases and 4 bases, with 13 bases remaining between them. CDR3 DNA (partial): TGTGCCAGCTCACCAAGGGAGGGGGAAGCAGATACG. Its translation is CASSPREGEADT. The full CDR3 sequence reads CASSPREGEADTQYF.

As regards this clone: The CDR3 end is not reached by the read, which stops 3 residues before it; the germline J gene fills it in. The chain has TRBV7-2 and TRBJ2-7; D remains unclear. Trimming removed 5 bases from V and 3 bases from J, with 5 bases in between. Germline V gene data show CDR1 as SGHTA and CDR2 as FQGNSA. This CDR3 contains 11 residues. CDR3 region: CASSPNYEQYF. CDR3 DNA, as far as it was read: TGTGCCAGCAGCCCCAACTACGAG.

Of note for this clone: With the read ending 3 residues before the CDR3 end, the germline J gene is used to fill in that end. V and J are TRBV2 and TRBJ2-1; 11 bases are a match to TRBD1. CDR1 SNHLY and CDR2 FYNNEI come from the germline V gene. The CDR3 loop spans 14 amino acids. The junction had 2 bases not matched to a gene; V was cut back by 6 bases and J by 4 bases. The CDR3 bases that were read are TGTGCCAGCAGGGGGACAGGGGGTTACAATGAG. Amino acid sequence: CASRGTGGYNE. The complete CDR3 sequence is CASRGTGGYNEQFF.

The CDR3: CASSTSGGAADTQYF. CDR3 DNA, as far as it was read: TGTGCCAGCAGCACAAGCGGGGGGGCTGCAGATACG. The gene calls are TRBV7-6 and TRBJ2-3; 10 nucleotides align to TRBD2. The read terminates 3 residues before the CDR3 end, so the remaining end is supplied by the germline J gene. Germline V CDR1 and CDR2: SGHVS, FNYEAQ. Unmatched junction bases numbered 6, after V lost 5 bases and J lost 4 bases. The CDR3 is 15 amino acids.

For this clone: Read sequence stops 3 residues before the CDR3 end, and the germline J gene provides the missing end. This rearrangement joins TRBV29-1 to TRBJ1-4; D perhaps matches TRBD1 (6 bases). V lost 8 bases and J lost 5, with 21 bases in between. CDR1 is SQVTM, CDR2 ANQGSEA, per germline. The CDR3 is made up of 15 amino acids. CDR3 in amino acids: CSHPGWTDGNEKLFF. The sequenced CDR3 bases are TGCAGCCACCCGGGGTGGACAGACGGGAATGAAAAA. The complete variable domain, with remaining parts taken from reference TRBV29-1 and TRBJ1-4, reads SAVISQKPSRDICQRGTSLTIQCQVDSQVTMMFWYRQQPGQSLTLIATANQGSEATYESGFVIDKFPISRPNLTFSTLTVSNMSPEDSSIYLCSHPGWTDGNEKLFFGSGTQLSVL.

A note on this clone: The sequenced fragment ends 3 residues before the CDR3 boundary, so the rest is inferred from the germline J gene. The rearrangement links TRBV7-9 to TRBJ1-1; the D gene is possibly TRBD1 (6 bases). Deletions cut 2 bases from V and 5 bases from J, with 9 bases between. Per the germline V gene, CDR1 is SEHNR and CDR2 is FQNEAQ (reference sequence). The CDR3 length is 13 residues. CDR3: CASSLLGGTEAFF. The covered CDR3 bases are TGTGCCAGCAGCTTATTAGGGGGAACTGAA.

Concerning this clone: Read data end 3 residues before the CDR3 end; the end is taken from the germline J gene. V and J are TRBV7-2 and TRBJ2-3, with TRBD2 matching 10 bases. Germline CDR1 and CDR2: SGHTA and FQGNSA. Trimming at V came to 8 bases and at J to 2 bases, leaving 7 bases not matched to a gene. The CDR3 runs to 15 residues. The part of the CDR3 DNA that was read is TGTGCCAGCGCTATAGCGGGAGGAAACACAGATACG. Translating it yields CASAIAGGNTDT. The entire CDR3 protein reads CASAIAGGNTDTQYF.

In regard to this clone: Coverage ceases 3 residues before the CDR3 finishes, and the germline J gene fills in the end. The rearrangement joins TRBV7-7 to TRBJ2-1; 12 nucleotides line up with TRBD2. The germline gives CDR1 SSHAT, CDR2 FNYEAQ (reference sequence). J gave up 7 bases and V 5 bases, and 3 bases lay outside the gene matches. This CDR3 comprises 14 residues. This CDR3 reads CASSASGGANEQFF. CDR3 DNA (partial): TGTGCCAGCAGCGCTAGCGGGGGGGCGAATGAG.